This entry lists 19 T cell receptor beta chains sequenced from one sample in a study of T cells in Graves' hyperthyroidism and ophthalmopathy. The CDR3 regions of TCR beta were amplified from RNA transcripts. The TCR CDR3 first-round RT-PCR relied on the HTBI primer set. TCRdb re-analysed the multiplex PCR reads in MiXCR, keeping a single row per CDR3 protein. The profile shows roughly 500,000 distinct CDR3 sequences, roughly 14% of them singletons. The sequenced sample was blood. These receptors originate from a woman aged 25 to 39 with Graves' hyperthyroidism that later progressed to Graves' ophthalmopathy.

This clonotype was seen ten or more times. V gene TRBV7-2 combines with J gene TRBJ2-1, with D unclear. Looked up from germline, CDR1 is SGHTA and CDR2 is FQGNSA. This CDR3 is built from 13 residues. Trimming shortened V by 1 base and J by 4 bases, and 5 bases separated the two germline ends. This chain's CDR3 is CASSLGYYNEQFF. The CDR3 nucleotides are TGTGCCAGCAGCTTAGGGTATTACAATGAGCAGTTCTTC.

There are many counts of this clonotype. The rearrangement uses TRBV19 and TRBJ2-3, with D possibly matching TRBD1 (5 bases). This CDR3 comprises 15 residues. V lost 1 base to trimming and J lost 1 base, with 9 bases between them. Germline V gene sequence: CDR1 LNHDA, CDR2 SQIVND (reference sequence). The CDR3 nucleotides are TGTGCCAGTAGTATAGGTTTACAGGGCACAGATACGCAGTATTTT. Amino acids: CASSIGLQGTDTQYF.

This clonotype was counted ten times or more. This sequence joins TRBV5-1 and TRBJ2-1; no reliable D call. The CDR3 consists of 14 residues. The V end lost 3 bases, the J end lost 1 base, and 8 bases lay between the germline ends. Germline V gene data show CDR1 as SGHRS and CDR2 as YFSETQ. Here the CDR3 reads CASSSSASYNEQFF. CDR3 DNA: TGCGCCAGCAGCTCCAGCGCTTCCTACAATGAGCAGTTCTTC. Full variable domain (missing parts from reference TRBV5-1 and TRBJ2-1): KAGVTQTPRYLIKTRGQQVTLSCSPISGHRSVSWYQQTPGQGLQFLFEYFSETQRNKGNFPGRFSGRQFSNSRSEMNVSTLELGDSALYLCASSSSASYNEQFFGPGTRLTVL.

This clonotype was counted ten times or more. This chain joins TRBV12-3 or TRBV12-4 and TRBJ1-4, with 8 nucleotides matching TRBD1. With V trimmed by 0 bases and J by 7 bases, 4 bases remained unmatched. This CDR3 is built from 15 residues. CDR3 protein: CASSLAQGATEKLFF. The CDR3, as DNA: TGTGCCAGCAGTTTAGCGCAGGGGGCGACTGAAAAACTGTTTTTT.

The chain uses TRBV5-1 and TRBJ2-5, with D hard to call. Germline values: CDR1 SGHRS, CDR2 YFSETQ. This CDR3 is 14 amino acids long. Trimming stripped 6 bases from V and 4 bases from J, with 16 bases between. DNA of the CDR3: TGCGCCAGCACCCCCCGTGCGACTTCAGAGACCCAGTACTTC. It specifies CASTPRATSETQYF.

As concerns this clonotype: This may be a read error, as it is one base from a much larger clone. The CDR3 region has the DNA TGTGCCAGTACCCCCGGACGTATGCGGACTTCATCCTACAATGAGCAGTACTTC. As protein: CASTPGRMRTSSYNEQYF. The chain uses TRBV19 and TRBJ2-1; D might be TRBD2 (5 bases). The J call is uncertain, as TRBJ2-7 better fits the DNA end. Germline CDR1 reads LNHDA; CDR2 reads SQIVND (reference sequence). This CDR3 is 18 amino acids long.

This clonotype was counted at least ten times. The chain employs TRBV6-1 and TRBJ2-7; D not certain. The V and J ends lost 5 bases and 0 bases respectively, with 11 bases between them. CDR1 is MNHNS and CDR2 is SASEGT in the germline V gene. CDR3 size: 14 residues. The DNA of the CDR3 is TGTGCCAGCAGTTATTTGGACGGCTCCTACGAGCAGTACTTC. It yields the protein CASSYLDGSYEQYF.

The chain employs TRBV2 and TRBJ1-2; no firm D call. The V and J ends lost 0 bases and 4 bases respectively, with 21 bases between them. CDR1 and CDR2 from the germline V gene are SNHLY and FYNNEI. The CDR3 length is 18 residues. The CDR3 sequence: CASSEALWGFLRTYGYTF. DNA of the CDR3: TGTGCCAGCAGTGAAGCGCTCTGGGGTTTTCTCAGGACCTATGGCTACACCTTC.

Note on this clonotype: This may arise from a read error, as a much more abundant clone is one base away. This chain joins TRBV5-1 and TRBJ2-1, with TRBD2 as a possible D gene (5 bases). This CDR3 has 15 residues. The germline CDR1 and CDR2 sequences are SGHRS and YFSETQ. V was cut by 2 bases and J by 10 bases, with 19 bases left in between. CDR3 coding DNA: TGCGCCAGCAGCTTATTGGACGGAAGAGACTACGAGCAGTTCTTC. Amino acids: CASSLLDGRDYEQFF.

The CDR3 spells CASSSELQETQYF. CDR3 nucleotides: TGTGCCAGCAGCTCGGAGCTGCAAGAGACCCAGTACTTC. This sequence joins TRBV7-6 and TRBJ2-5; D is ambiguous. The CDR3 is 13 amino acids. Trimming pared 4 bases from V and 2 bases from J, leaving 8 bases between. Germline V lookup: CDR1 SGHVS, CDR2 FNYEAQ.

This clonotype was recorded a few times. The rearrangement uses TRBV5-1 and TRBJ2-5, with 8 bases fitting TRBD2. Germline CDR1 SGHRS, CDR2 YFSETQ. V dropped 3 bases and J dropped 1; count of bases not matched to a gene: 5. This CDR3 is built from 15 residues. The DNA for the CDR3 is TGCGCCAGCAGCTCCAGCGGGGGTTTCCAAGAGACCCAGTACTTC. This codes for CASSSSGGFQETQYF.

This clonotype was seen only a few times. The rearrangement uses TRBV18 and TRBJ1-2, with D hard to call. V lost 3 bases to trimming and J lost 8 bases, with 16 bases between them. The germline V gene has CDR1 KGHSH and CDR2 LQKENI. The CDR3 sequence is 14 residues long. The CDR3 reads CASSPSEGSVGYTF. CDR3 DNA sequence: TGTGCCAGCTCACCGTCCGAAGGGTCGGTCGGCTACACCTTC.

This clonotype has just a few counts. A much bigger clone sits one base away, suggesting this may be a read error. The V and J genes are TRBV5-1 and TRBJ1-6; the match to TRBD1 covers 9 bases. Germline-derived CDR1 and CDR2 are SGHRS and YFSETQ. CDR3 length: 15 residues. CDR3 amino acids: CTSSLAGTGRSPLHF. DNA of the CDR3: TGCACCAGCAGCTTGGCCGGGACAGGGAGGTCACCCCTCCACTTT.

The sample holds many counts of this clonotype. The chain has TRBV7-2 and TRBJ2-3; tentatively, D is TRBD2 (5 bases). V shed 1 base and J shed 1 base, with 9 bases lying between them. The CDR3 totals 15 residues. Germline-derived CDR1 and CDR2 are SGHTA and FQGNSA. CDR3 DNA: TGTGCCAGCAGCTTAGACGGGATACGCACAGATACGCAGTATTTT. Translation: CASSLDGIRTDTQYF.

This clonotype was observed many times. V and J are TRBV30 and TRBJ2-1, with 8 bases lining up with TRBD2. The CDR3 contains 13 residues. The V gene end was trimmed by 0 bases and the J gene end by 9 bases; junction bases not matched to a gene: 4. Looked up from germline, CDR1 is GTSNPN and CDR2 is SVGIG (reference sequence). The CDR3 sequence is CAWSVRSGSEQFF. CDR3 sequence (DNA): TGTGCCTGGAGTGTACGAAGCGGGAGTGAGCAGTTCTTC.

This clonotype was seen more than once but under ten times. The rearrangement links TRBV24-1 to TRBJ1-2; 9 bases agree with TRBD1. The V gene end was trimmed by 5 bases and the J gene end by 5 bases; junction bases not matched to a gene: 5. The CDR3 consists of 14 residues. The germline V gene encodes CDR1 KGHDR and CDR2 SFDVKD. CDR3 sequence: CATSGPDRGYGYTF. CDR3 sequence (DNA): TGTGCCACCAGTGGCCCGGACAGGGGATATGGCTACACCTTC.

Many counts were recorded for this clonotype. J is TRBJ1-1 and V is TRBV28; D not resolved. Trimming stripped 3 bases from V and 0 bases from J, with 8 bases between. CDR1 MDHEN and CDR2 SYDVKM come from the germline V gene. The CDR3 spans 14 residues. This chain's CDR3 is CASSFGILNTEAFF. In DNA, the CDR3 is TGTGCCAGCAGTTTCGGGATCCTGAACACTGAAGCTTTCTTT. Drawing the rest from reference TRBV28 and TRBJ1-1, the complete variable domain is DVKVTQSSRYLVKRTGEKVFLECVQDMDHENMFWYRQDPGLGLRLIYFSYDVKMKEKGDIPEGYSVSREKKERFSLILESASTNQTSMYLCASSFGILNTEAFFGQGTRLTVV.

This clonotype was seen ten or more times. V is TRBV7-9 and J is TRBJ2-1, with a possible D match to TRBD2 (5 bases). Germline V gene lookup returns CDR1 SEHNR and CDR2 FQNEAQ (reference sequence). The CDR3 is 13 amino acids. The V gene lost 5 bases and the J gene lost 10 bases, with 15 bases spanning the gap. The CDR3 sequence: CASSERERGEQFF. CDR3 nucleotides: TGTGCCAGCAGCGAAAGAGAGCGAGGGGAGCAGTTCTTC. Filled out from reference TRBV7-9 and TRBJ2-1, the complete variable domain reads DTGVSQNPRHKITKRGQNVTFRCDPISEHNRLYWYRQTLGQGPEFLTYFQNEAQLEKSRLLSDRFSAERPKGSFSTLEIQRTEQGDSAMYLCASSERERGEQFFGPGTRLTVL.

A remark on this clonotype: Being one base from a much bigger clone, this may be a read error. The chain uses TRBV11-3 and TRBJ2-6; 9 positions match TRBD2. Germline V gene lookup returns CDR1 SGHNT and CDR2 YENEEA. CDR3 length equals 21 residues. The CDR3 coding sequence is TGTGCCAGCAGCAGGGCGGGCTATCTAGCGGGAACTGCCTCTGGGGCCAACGTCCTGGCTTTC. Its translation: CASSRAGYLAGTASGANVLAF.